The T cell receptor (beta chain) under discussion was sequenced for a study of T cells in Graves' hyperthyroidism and ophthalmopathy. General study points: For ophthalmopathy, model prediction preceded onset by a median about 6 months.

This clonotype was picked up many times. Its matching antigen is unknown. The length of the CDR3 is 11 residues. V lost 2 bases, J lost 8 bases, and 7 bases lay in between. CDR1 and CDR2 (germline): GTSNPN, SVGIG (reference sequence). RNA transcripts yielded amplified TCR beta CDR3 regions. TCR CDR3 regions were first amplified by RT-PCR with HTBI primers. TCRdb redid the calling of the multiplex PCR reads with MiXCR, one entry per CDR3 protein. The sample includes 600,000 to 750,000 distinct CDR3 sequences, around 16% of them seen just once. Absent ophthalmopathy progression within 18 months defined stable Graves' hyperthyroidism. Those with hyperthyroidism were 18 to 65 years old, newly diagnosed, and ill for under 2 months.

The specimen sequenced was blood. The chain couples TRBV30 to TRBJ2-1; TRBD1 or TRBD2 may be the D gene (5 bases each). This TCR derives from a man between 45 and 60 years old with Graves' hyperthyroidism. The CDR3 spells CAWSMGHEQFF. As DNA, the CDR3 is TGTGCCTGGAGTATGGGACATGAGCAGTTCTTC.